This entry lists 2 T cell receptor beta chains sequenced from one sample in a study of T cells in Graves' hyperthyroidism and ophthalmopathy. Amplification targeted TCR beta CDR3 regions from RNA transcripts. Using the HTBI primer set, a first-round RT-PCR was run on the TCR CDR3. MiXCR, run by TCRdb on the multiplex PCR reads, gives a single entry per CDR3 protein. The sample shows about half a million distinct CDR3 sequences, about 20% of them seen only once. What was sequenced was blood. Receptors were obtained from a man aged 35 to 55 with Graves' ophthalmopathy.

This chain uses TRBV6-6 with TRBJ1-1; D gene uncertain. CDR3 length equals 14 residues. Germline V gives CDR1 MNHNY, CDR2 SVGAGI (reference sequence). Trimming removed 0 bases at V and 2 bases at J, with 7 bases between. CDR3 DNA: TGTGCCAGCAGTTACTCGATCCACAACACTGAAGCTTTCTTT. Translating it yields CASSYSIHNTEAFF.

The gene calls are TRBV11-2 and TRBJ2-1, with 8 bases fitting TRBD2. V shed 4 bases and J 4 bases; nucleotides not matched to a gene: 12. Germline assignment: CDR1 SGHAT and CDR2 FQNNGV. CDR3 length equals 17 residues. The CDR3 reads CASSSRALSGSYNEQFF. DNA for the CDR3: TGTGCCAGCAGCTCACGCGCTTTAAGCGGGAGTTACAATGAGCAGTTCTTC.